Listed here are 13 T cell receptor beta chains from one sample, sequenced in a study of neurological immune-mediated disorders. TCRdb ran MiXCR on the 5' RACE reads and lists one entry per CDR3 protein. The sample lists about 49,000 distinct CDR3 sequences; 8% to 10% were seen once. Described time point: longitudinal time-point 1 (baseline). Input material: PBMCs. The receptors shown here come from a woman in her forties in good health.

This clonotype was found many times. The gene calls are TRBV7-2 and TRBJ1-2, with D possibly matching TRBD1 (6 bases). CDR3 length: 15 residues. The V end was cut by 2 bases, the J end by 4 bases, with 14 bases between. In germline, CDR1 is SGHTA, CDR2 FQGNSA. This CDR3 is CASSLSGRGLYGYTF. CDR3 DNA sequence: TGTGCCAGCAGCTTAAGTGGCAGGGGACTCTATGGCTACACCTTC.

This clonotype was seen ten or more times. The chain is built from TRBV5-1 and TRBJ2-3; the match to TRBD2 covers 10 bases. V lost 4 bases and J lost 1; bases outside the gene matches: 12. Germline-derived CDR1 and CDR2 are SGHRS and YFSETQ. This CDR3 has 18 amino acids. The CDR3 region is CASSHTPQRGGGTDTQYF. In DNA form, the CDR3 reads TGCGCCAGCAGCCATACCCCTCAGCGGGGGGGGGGCACAGATACGCAGTATTTT.

Concerning this clonotype itself: One end of the junction does not line up with germline, which may come from a read error. The rearrangement uses TRBV20-1 and TRBJ1-1; D unresolved. Germline CDR1 and CDR2: DFQATT and SNEGSKA (reference sequence). The CDR3 consists of 15 residues. The CDR3, as DNA: TGCAGTGCCGCCGGCTTGTTGTGGGCGAACACTGACGCTTTCTTT. It translates to CSAAGLLWANTDAFF.

As to this clonotype: Since a much larger clone is just one base distant, this may be a read error. The DNA of the CDR3 is TGTGCCAGCAGCGTAGTTCTAGCGGGAGTGTGCGAGCAGTTCTTC. Protein sequence: CASSVVLAGVCEQFF. The chain employs TRBV9 and TRBJ2-1; TRBD2 matches at 10 bases. The CDR3 consists of 15 residues. Trimming at V came to 0 bases and at J to 10 bases, leaving 7 bases not matched to a gene. Germline V CDR1 and CDR2: SGDLS, YYNGEE.

The CDR3: CASSGGKDQPQHF. CDR3 coding DNA: TGCGCCAGCAGCGGCGGTAAGGATCAGCCCCAGCATTTT. V usage is TRBV5-1 and J usage is TRBJ1-5; D gene unclear. Trimming removed 4 bases at V and 5 bases at J, with 10 bases between. Germline lookup yields CDR1 SGHRS and CDR2 YFSETQ. The CDR3 covers 13 residues. Based on the CDR3 plus reference TRBV5-1 and TRBJ1-5, the full variable domain is KAGVTQTPRYLIKTRGQQVTLSCSPISGHRSVSWYQQTPGQGLQFLFEYFSETQRNKGNFPGRFSGRQFSNSRSEMNVSTLELGDSALYLCASSGGKDQPQHFGDGTRLSIL.

This clonotype has ten or more counts. This chain uses TRBV6-5 with TRBJ1-1; possible D gene TRBD1, 6 bases. Looked up from germline, CDR1 is MNHEY and CDR2 is SVGAGI. The CDR3 runs to 16 residues. V was cut by 2 bases and J by 3 bases, with 16 bases left in between. The CDR3 sequence is CASSYAHREGDTEAFF. DNA of the CDR3: TGTGCCAGCAGTTACGCTCACAGGGAAGGGGACACTGAAGCTTTCTTT.

This clonotype was observed many times. This rearrangement joins TRBV10-3 to TRBJ1-4; maybe TRBD1 (5 bases). Trimming took off 11 bases at V and 3 bases at J, with 31 bases between the two ends. The V gene's germline CDR1 is ENHRY and CDR2 SYGVKD. This CDR3 spans 19 amino acids. The CDR3 is CAVSGQGSETGRPNEKLFF. CDR3 nucleotides: TGTGCCGTCTCCGGGCAGGGAAGTGAGACGGGTCGCCCTAATGAAAAACTGTTTTTT.

This clonotype was recorded at least ten times. V usage is TRBV9 and J usage is TRBJ1-1; perhaps TRBD1 as D (6 bases). Germline V gene lookup returns CDR1 SGDLS and CDR2 YYNGEE. This CDR3 region has 14 residues. The V gene lost 4 bases and the J gene lost 1 base, with 11 bases spanning the gap. CDR3 region: CASSFRTENTEAFF. CDR3 in DNA: TGTGCCAGCAGCTTCAGGACAGAGAACACTGAAGCTTTCTTT.

This clonotype was detected a few times. The chain has TRBV29-1 and TRBJ1-1, with a possible D match to TRBD1 (5 bases). Per the germline V gene, CDR1 is SQVTM and CDR2 is ANQGSEA. V lost 4 bases and J 6 bases, leaving 15 bases between the germline ends. CDR3 length equals 13 residues. CDR3 sequence reads: CSVAWQGVAEAFF. DNA of the CDR3: TGCAGCGTTGCATGGCAGGGAGTCGCTGAAGCTTTCTTT.

The genes are TRBV30 and TRBJ2-1; D is possibly TRBD2 (5 bases). The germline CDR1 and CDR2 sequences are GTSNPN and SVGIG (reference sequence). This CDR3 is 15 amino acids long. Trimming took off 0 bases at V and 2 bases at J, with 11 bases between the two ends. The CDR3 protein is CAWSVGLATYNEQFF. The CDR3 DNA sequence: TGTGCCTGGAGTGTAGGGCTAGCTACCTACAATGAGCAGTTCTTC.

This clonotype was seen repeatedly, ten times or more. The V and J genes are TRBV11-2 and TRBJ1-1; D not resolved. CDR3 size: 13 residues. V dropped 4 bases and J dropped 5 bases, with 11 bases sitting between them. Per the germline V gene, CDR1 is SGHAT and CDR2 is FQNNGV. The DNA of the CDR3 is TGTGCCAGCAGCTATACTGAGTGGACTGAAGCTTTCTTT. Its translation is CASSYTEWTEAFF. Full variable domain (remainder filled in from reference TRBV11-2 and TRBJ1-1): EAGVAQSPRYKIIEKRQSVAFWCNPISGHATLYWYQQILGQGPKLLIQFQNNGVVDDSQLPKDRFSAERLKGVDSTLKIQPAKLEDSAVYLCASSYTEWTEAFFGQGTRLTVV.

This clonotype was picked up many times. The chain uses TRBV6-2 or TRBV6-3 and TRBJ2-5; D gene unclear. Germline V gene lookup returns CDR1 MNHEY and CDR2 SVGEGT. The V gene lost 6 bases and the J gene lost 3 bases, with 2 bases spanning the gap. The CDR3 extends over 10 amino acids. The CDR3 DNA sequence: TGTGCCAGCAGAAAAGAGACCCAGTACTTC. Translated, it gives CASRKETQYF.

At least ten counts were recorded for this clonotype. The rearrangement links TRBV9 to TRBJ2-1; 9 nucleotides match TRBD2. CDR1 and CDR2 from the germline V gene are SGDLS and YYNGEE. Trimming removed 2 bases from V and 3 bases from J; junction bases left unmatched: 9. CDR3 length: 17 amino acids. CDR3 sequence (DNA): TGTGCCAGCAGCGTGGGGGGGCTAGCGGGGATCTACAATGAGCAGTTCTTC. It specifies CASSVGGLAGIYNEQFF.